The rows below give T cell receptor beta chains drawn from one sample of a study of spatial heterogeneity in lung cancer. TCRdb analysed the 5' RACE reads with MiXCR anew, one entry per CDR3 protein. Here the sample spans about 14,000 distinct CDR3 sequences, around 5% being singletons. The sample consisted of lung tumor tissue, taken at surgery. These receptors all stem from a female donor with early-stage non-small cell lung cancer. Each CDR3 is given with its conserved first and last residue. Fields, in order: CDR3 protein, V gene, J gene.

CASSPGTAYNSPLHF,TRBV5-1,TRBJ1-6
CASSQAITGSGANVLTF,TRBV4-3,TRBJ2-6
CSVLGGGYGYTF,TRBV29-1,TRBJ1-2
CAWSALGDSYTDTQYF,TRBV30,TRBJ2-3
CASSPRGEQYF,TRBV2,TRBJ2-7
CSAGDREQETQYF,TRBV20-1,TRBJ2-5
CASSKGPNYEQYF,TRBV7-6,TRBJ2-7
CSAMSGQPQHF,TRBV20-1,TRBJ1-5
CASSPVPQGAEAFF,TRBV5-1,TRBJ1-1
CSATYSTASPLHF,TRBV20-1,TRBJ1-6
CASSIREWFHEQFF,TRBV19,TRBJ2-1
CASSPRQGLASRAQYF,TRBV12-3/TRBV12-4,TRBJ2-5
CASSGGHLSNQPQHF,TRBV25-1,TRBJ1-5
CASSPGTGVTDTQYF,TRBV5-1,TRBJ2-3
CASSSLGVARTEAFF,TRBV6-5,TRBJ1-1
CASSLYGPEAFF,TRBV5-5,TRBJ1-1
CASSLIGGNTEAFF,TRBV12-3/TRBV12-4,TRBJ1-1
CAWRRGATYNEQFF,TRBV30,TRBJ2-1
CASSETGRPLYGYTF,TRBV25-1,TRBJ1-2
CASSQELRARNEQYF,TRBV3-1,TRBJ2-7
CASSEAGKDEQYF,TRBV10-1,TRBJ2-7
CASGSSFYEQYF,TRBV12-5,TRBJ2-7
CASRGTSGGAYNEQFF,TRBV6-1,TRBJ2-1
CATPITPGTNTGELFF,TRBV5-1,TRBJ2-2
CASSSTSRGEDTQYF,TRBV5-6,TRBJ2-3
CSASTLAGGGTGELFF,TRBV20-1,TRBJ2-2
CASSQDRTNTEAFF,TRBV4-2,TRBJ1-1
CSASNYGYTF,TRBV20-1,TRBJ1-2
CASSLFGQPQHF,TRBV28,TRBJ1-5
CASSLFLVGSTDTQYF,TRBV27,TRBJ2-3
CASSLTPTASASSYNSPLHF,TRBV7-6,TRBJ1-6
CASSPISKGLNTGELFF,TRBV6-2/TRBV6-3,TRBJ2-2
CASSLVTPSGANVLTF,TRBV5-1,TRBJ2-6
CASKDPGLSGELFF,TRBV6-2/TRBV6-3,TRBJ2-2
CASSLWQGATDTQYF,TRBV27,TRBJ2-3
CASSRAADNTGELFF,TRBV7-8,TRBJ2-2
CASSRSRNTEAFF,TRBV7-2,TRBJ1-1
CASSPDQRVNYTF,TRBV11-2,TRBJ1-2
CASSYTDSTQYF,TRBV6-6,TRBJ2-3
CASSPLTVNTGELFF,TRBV9,TRBJ2-2
CASSARFGTSNTEAFF,TRBV11-2,TRBJ1-1